This T cell receptor beta chain came from a study of cytomegalovirus exposure and HLA in healthy donors (dated by TCRdb to the late 2010s). Background for the entire study: The roughly 700 repertoires of the first cohort and the roughly 120 validation repertoires were produced on the same platform, according to a later analysis. The study aimed to test whether cataloging public T cell receptors could reveal signatures of past pathogen exposure. A separate validation cohort of 100 to 150 different subjects was used in addition to the roughly 700-subject first cohort. High-throughput TCR immunosequencing, statistical association of individual TCRs with disease status, and machine learning were combined to predict cytomegalovirus infection status.

A word on this clone: The antigen it recognizes is unknown. No clone much larger than this one lies a single base away; base qualities are absent.

The donors were included in the validation cohort of some 120 subjects, a group kept apart from the approximately 670-subject first cohort. The germline ends are 19 bases apart after V is trimmed by 4 bases and J by 0 bases. Reading from cysteine to phenylalanine, the CDR3 counts 18 amino acids. Only CDR3 DNA remains: 54 bases, in frame from the first base. CDR1 and CDR2 are drawn from the germline V gene: MNHNS, SASEGT. The investigation overall reported the following: The authors suggested that the approach could potentially be extended to other disease states and immunological phenotypes. The validation cohort had no HLA typing available for a later analysis, so co-occurrence within that cohort was assessed over all 130 or so repertoires. While some public TCRs were present in many individuals, most TCR sequences turned up only very rarely across donors. Three of the identified cytomegalovirus-associated TCR beta chains were confirmed in vitro to be specific for cytomegalovirus antigens. In both the original and validation cohorts, the classifier was reported to diagnose cytomegalovirus status with high specificity and sensitivity. A total of 150 to 200 TCR beta chains were listed by the study as associated with cytomegalovirus. Of the cluster scores, roughly 95% were above 0 in a later analysis, which found that TCRs clustered in the first cohort also tended to co-occur in the 120 validation repertoires.

The method behind the library was the immunoSEQ multiplex PCR assay. Processing in the source paper ran as follows. A statistical classification framework was developed to diagnose cytomegalovirus status using the catalog of TCR beta chain sequences. Here the immuneACCESS table is served through TCRdb, limited to in-frame sequences with V and J called. Missing clones are a known gap in these copies; in checked studies unresolved V genes cover under half, and the rest lacks a known reason. For V, J and clone size, that table is used; D and trimming come from the DNA. The table for this sample lists approximately 150,000 clones; around nine tenths of them were counted only once. The ten biggest clones cover roughly 1.4% of the sample.

This chain is built from TRBV6-1 and TRBJ1-3, with no confidently assigned D gene. The source material was PBMCs. The sequence derives from a woman in her twenties or thirties in good health and CMV-seronegative. The nucleotides are TGTGCCAGCAGTGGACCCTCACTCGATACAGCCTCTGGAAACACCATATATTTT. The translation is CASSGPSLDTASGNTIYF.